The rows below give T cell receptor beta chains drawn from one sample of a study of cytomegalovirus exposure and HLA in healthy donors. Clones were sequenced by immunoSEQ multiplex PCR, and TCRdb holds only the in-frame ones, with some missing. In the table there are about 100,000 clones, 65% to 85% of which are singletons. Sequences were obtained from PBMCs. These receptors were taken from a woman aged 70-85 years in good health and CMV-seropositive. Each CDR3 is given with its conserved first and last residue. Each record gives: J gene, V gene, clone size, D gene, CDR3 DNA, CDR3 protein. D genes are given only for firm matches. The listing skips clone size in some rows; elsewhere it reads once, few, many or a size class.

>TRBJ1-1|TRBV7-9|-|-
TGTTCCAGCAGTCTAACAGATGCAGCTTTCTTT
CSSSLTDAAFF
>TRBJ2-2|TRBV6-4|-|-
TGTGCCAGCAGCGAATCCCAAGTGAGCGGGGAGCTGTTTTTT
CASSESQVSGELFF
>TRBJ1-5|TRBV5-8|-|-
TGTGCCAGCAGCTTGGGGTTTGGGCGGGGCAATCAGCCCCAGCATTTT
CASSLGFGRGNQPQHF
>TRBJ1-2|TRBV11-2|-|-
TGTGCCAGCAGCTTCTTCCAGAATCAGGCTGGCTACACCTTC
CASSFFQNQAGYTF
>TRBJ2-1|TRBV9|-|-
TGTGCCAGCAGCGTAGTAACTGACAGATCCTACAATGAGCAGTTCTTC
CASSVVTDRSYNEQFF
>TRBJ2-7|TRBV4-3|-|TRBD1
TGCGCCAGCAGCCAAGAACCTCCTTCCGGGACAGGCTCCTACGAGCAGTACTTC
CASSQEPPSGTGSYEQYF
>TRBJ2-5|TRBV28|-|TRBD2
TGTGCCAGCAGGGGACTAGCGGGAGTTGAAGAGACCCAGTACTTC
CASRGLAGVEETQYF
>TRBJ2-2|TRBV5-1|-|-
TGCGCCAGCAGCTTTCAAGCGACCGGGGAGCTGTTTTTT
CASSFQATGELFF
>TRBJ1-1|TRBV28|-|-
TGTGCCAGCACCCCGGGAGGGGGTGACACTGAAGCTTTCTTT
CASTPGGGDTEAFF
>TRBJ2-2|TRBV10-1|-|-
TGCGCCAGCAGTGCTAGACAGGGACTAGGTACTGCCGGGGAGCTGTTTTTT
CASSARQGLGTAGELFF
>TRBJ1-3|TRBV7-9|few|TRBD1
TGTGCCAGCAGCCCTACGACAGGGGGCACTGGAAACACCATATATTTT
CASSPTTGGTGNTIYF
>TRBJ1-4|TRBV28|-|TRBD1
TGTGCCAGCAGTCCCCCGGGACAGACTGAAAAACTGTTTTTT
CASSPPGQTEKLFF
>TRBJ2-2|TRBV18|few|TRBD2
TGTGCCAGCTCACCAGCGGCTAGCGGCACGAACACCGGGGAGCTGTTTTTT
CASSPAASGTNTGELFF
>TRBJ2-7|TRBV6-5|-|TRBD2
TGTGCCAGCAGATACACGGGACTAGCGGGAGACTACGAGCAGTACTTC
CASRYTGLAGDYEQYF
>TRBJ2-1|TRBV5-4|-|TRBD2
TGTGCCAGCAGCCCGGGACTAGATCGGGACAATGAGCAGTTCTTC
CASSPGLDRDNEQFF
>TRBJ2-2|TRBV5-5|-|TRBD1
TGTGCCAGCAGCACGGGACAGGCCACCGGGGAGCTGTTTTTT
CASSTGQATGELFF
>TRBJ2-7|TRBV7-6|-|TRBD2
TGTGCCAGCAGCTTAGATGGCGGGAGGGCCGGCGAGCAGTACTTC
CASSLDGGRAGEQYF
>TRBJ2-5|TRBV14|-|TRBD2
TGTGCCAGCAGCCCTATAGCGGGGGGGCAAGAGACCCAGTACTTC
CASSPIAGGQETQYF
>TRBJ1-6|TRBV6-5|-|TRBD1
TGTGCCAGCAGTTACCAGGGACAGGGTGGCAATTCACCCCTCCACTTT
CASSYQGQGGNSPLHF
>TRBJ2-2|TRBV7-9|-|TRBD1
TGTGCCAGCAGCTTACAGGGGACAGGGGGCCACACCGGGGAGCTGTTTTTT
CASSLQGTGGHTGELFF
>TRBJ2-1|TRBV27|once|-
TGTGCCAGCAGTTTAGCGAGTACCTACAATGAGCAGTTCTTC
CASSLASTYNEQFF
>TRBJ1-5|TRBV4-1|-|TRBD1
TGCGCCAGCAGCCAGGCCCAACAGGGGGGCAATCAGCCCCAGCATTTT
CASSQAQQGGNQPQHF
>TRBJ1-4|TRBV5-1|-|-
TGCGCCAACAGCTTATGGAAGGGGGTCGGTGAAAAACTGTTTTTT
CANSLWKGVGEKLFF
>TRBJ2-6|TRBV9|-|-
TGTGCCAGCAGCGTAGAGATCTACTCTGGGGCCAACGTCCTGACTTTC
CASSVEIYSGANVLTF
>TRBJ2-1|TRBV7-2|few|TRBD2
TGTGCCAGCACCTTTGTAGCGGGGGGGCTCGGGAATGAGCAGTTCTTC
CASTFVAGGLGNEQFF
>TRBJ1-4|TRBV7-9|-|-
TGTGCCAGCAGCCTCGGGGGGGGTGAAAAACTGTTTTTT
CASSLGGGEKLFF
>TRBJ1-2|TRBV7-9|-|-
TGTGCCAGCAGCCTGGGGGCAGGTACTGGCTACACCTTC
CASSLGAGTGYTF
>TRBJ2-5|TRBV10-3|-|TRBD2
TGTGCCATCAGGAGCGGGAGTCACCAAGAGACCCAGTACTTC
CAIRSGSHQETQYF
>TRBJ1-5|TRBV6-5|few|-
TGTGCCAGCAGACCCCGGGGGTCGGGGAATCAGCCCCAGCATTTT
CASRPRGSGNQPQHF
>TRBJ1-2|TRBV7-9|-|TRBD1
TGTGCCAGCAGCCCGGGACAGGGACACGGAGGCTACACCTTC
CASSPGQGHGGYTF
>TRBJ1-4|TRBV6-5|-|TRBD1
TGTGCCAGCAGTCCAGGGGGATTACGGGAAAAACTGTTTTTT
CASSPGGLREKLFF
>TRBJ2-1|TRBV10-3|few|TRBD2
TGTGCCATCAGTGCGACCGGACTAGCGGGAGAAAAGAATGAGCAGTTCTTC
CAISATGLAGEKNEQFF
>TRBJ1-1|TRBV4-1|-|-
TGCGCCAGCAACCGGGGAGGCCTGAACACTGAAGCTTTCTTT
CASNRGGLNTEAFF
>TRBJ1-1|TRBV28|-|-
TGTGCCAGCAGTTTAGTATCGGCGAGGGCTTTCTTT
CASSLVSARAFF
>TRBJ1-1|TRBV28|few|-
TGTGCCAGCAGTCAACAGATGAACACTGAAGCTTTCTTT
CASSQQMNTEAFF
>TRBJ1-1|TRBV30|-|-
TGTGCCTGGTCCATGACACCCGAGACTGAAGCTTTCTTT
CAWSMTPETEAFF
>TRBJ1-1|TRBV19|-|-
TGTGCCAGTAGTCCGGGGAACACTGAAGCTTTCTTT
CASSPGNTEAFF
>TRBJ2-1|TRBV7-6|-|TRBD1
TGTGCCAGCAGCTTAGGAGGGTCCCCGTGGGACAGCTCGGGGTATGAGCAGTTCTTC
CASSLGGSPWDSSGYEQFF
>TRBJ1-5|TRBV29-1|-|-
TGCAGCGCCCGACTCGGCAATCAGCCCCAGCATTTT
CSARLGNQPQHF
>TRBJ2-3|TRBV5-4|-|TRBD2
TGTGCCAGCAGCTTTAGCGGGGCAAGCACAGATACGCAGTATTTT
CASSFSGASTDTQYF
>TRBJ2-7|TRBV28|-|TRBD2
TGTGCCAGCACCCCGGGACTAGCATCGGCCATGGGTGGGTACTTC
CASTPGLASAMGGYF
>TRBJ2-5|TRBV5-8|-|TRBD2
TGTGCCAGCAGCCCCGCGGGAAGCGGGAGGGGTCAAGAGACCCAGTACTTC
CASSPAGSGRGQETQYF
>TRBJ2-2|TRBV19|-|-
TGTGCCAGTAGTCGGACTACGAACACCGGGGAGCTGTTTTTT
CASSRTTNTGELFF
>TRBJ2-7|TRBV2|-|-
TGTGCCAGCAGTGCGGGCTACGAGCAGTACTTC
CASSAGYEQYF
>TRBJ2-1|TRBV14|-|TRBD2
TGTGCCAGCAGCCTACTAGCGGGGGGGTACAATGAGCAGTTCTTC
CASSLLAGGYNEQFF
>TRBJ2-7|TRBV7-9|-|TRBD1
TGTGCCAGCAGCTTAGCATTGGGGGACAGGGGGAACGAACAGTACTTC
CASSLALGDRGNEQYF
>TRBJ2-2|TRBV19|-|-
TGTGCCAGTAGTATATCACAGGGAAGCGCCGGGGAGCTGTTTTTT
CASSISQGSAGELFF
>TRBJ2-7|TRBV5-1|-|TRBD1
TGCGCCAGCAGCCTGGACAGGACCTACGAGCAGTACTTC
CASSLDRTYEQYF
>TRBJ2-2|TRBV9|few|-
TGTGCCAGCAGCGCCCTGGAGGTCACCGGGGAGCTGTTTTTT
CASSALEVTGELFF
>TRBJ2-5|TRBV5-6|few|-
TGTGCCAGCAGCTTGGCCGGGGACCAAGAGACCCAGTACTTC
CASSLAGDQETQYF